These 8 T cell receptor beta chains share one sample of origin, sequenced in a study of tumor-infiltrating lymphocytes in primary liver carcinoma. In addition to blood RNA drawn from unsorted whole blood, germline DNA was extracted. A constant-region primer primed TCR beta cDNA synthesis from about 490 ng of total RNA. Modified slightly, ARM-PCR produced TCR beta libraries over three nested multiplex PCR rounds. The opening two PCR rounds, about 10 cycles each, paired TRBV1-TRBV30 forward primers with a C-beta reverse primer. TCRdb re-derived calls from the multiplex PCR reads in MiXCR, one entry per CDR3 protein. The table records fewer than 350,000 distinct CDR3 sequences, almost 65% of them present only once. Sequenced sample: peripheral blood. The receptors here all came from a man aged 40-55 years with primary liver carcinoma and hepatitis B virus infection.

On this clonotype itself: The junction does not match germline at one end; this may be a read error. The chain couples TRBV11-2 to TRBJ2-7; 9 bases match TRBD1. The CDR3 totals 17 residues. Germline lookup yields CDR1 SGHAT and CDR2 FQNNGV. CDR3 region: CASSLVGQGYSLYEQYF. CDR3 nucleotide sequence: TGTGCTAGCAGCTTAGTGGGACAGGGTTATTCGCTCTACGAGCAGTACTTC.

Comments on this clonotype: A much bigger clone sits one base away, suggesting this may be a read error. This chain uses TRBV6-5 with TRBJ2-7, with 7 nucleotides matching TRBD1. J lost 1 base, V lost 5 bases, and 8 bases had no gene match. Germline CDR1 and CDR2: MNHEY and SVGAGI. This CDR3 is built from 15 residues. Here the CDR3 DNA reads TGTGCCAGCAGTACGACCGGGACAGCTTCCTACGAGCAGTACTTC. This translates into CASSTTGTASYEQYF.

At least ten counts were recorded for this clonotype. The V and J genes are TRBV4-2 and TRBJ2-3, with TRBD2 matching over 10 bases. The CDR3 has 15 amino acids. The V segment lost 4 bases and the J segment 4 bases; nucleotides outside the gene matches: 5. Germline V CDR1 and CDR2: LGHNA, YNFKEQ. The CDR3 region is CASSPLGLAADTQYF. The CDR3, as DNA: TGTGCCAGCAGCCCCCTCGGACTAGCGGCAGATACGCAGTATTTT.

To note about this clonotype: This may arise from a read error, as a much more abundant clone is one base away. This rearrangement joins TRBV6-1 to TRBJ1-2; D unresolved. The CDR3 is made up of 13 amino acids. CDR1 and CDR2 from the germline V gene are MNHNS and SASEGT. CDR3 sequence: CTSVRQATTERTF. The CDR3 nucleotides are TGTACCAGCGTACGGCAAGCTACGACGGAGCGCACCTTC.

In regard to this clonotype: This could be a read error, since a much larger clone is one nucleotide away. The J gene is TRBJ2-1, the V gene TRBV12-3 or TRBV12-4; maybe TRBD1 (5 bases). There are 13 residues in the CDR3. CDR3 bases: TGTGTCAGCAGAGGTACAGGCTACAATGAGCAGTTCTTC. Protein sequence: CVSRGTGYNEQFF.

A word on this clonotype: Given a much more abundant clone one base away, this may be a read error. The genes are TRBV4-1 and TRBJ2-7; D is ambiguous. Germline CDR1 reads MGHRA; CDR2 reads YSYEKL. The length of the CDR3 is 13 residues. Trimming shortened V by 7 bases and J by 3 bases, and 13 bases separated the two germline ends. The CDR3 spells CASKSDGSYEQYF. The CDR3 DNA is TGCGCCAGCAAGTCTGACGGAAGCTACGAGCAGTACTTC.

About this clonotype itself: The junction differs from germline at one of its ends, possibly a read error. This chain links TRBV11-2 with TRBJ2-3, with D possibly TRBD2 on 5 matching bases. Germline CDR1 is SGHAT and CDR2 is FQNNGV. CDR3 length equals 16 residues. The CDR3 DNA is TGTGCCAGCAGCTTTCGGAATAGCGTAAGCACAAATACGCAGTATTTT. This translates into CASSFRNSVSTNTQYF. Together with reference TRBV11-2 and TRBJ2-3, the CDR3 gives the full variable domain: EAGVAQSPRYKIIEKRQSVAFWCNPISGHATLYWYQQILGQGPKLLIQFQNNGVVDDSQLPKDRFSAERLKGVDSTLKIQPAKLEDSAVYLCASSFRNSVSTNTQYFGPGTRLTVL.

V gene TRBV11-1 combines with J gene TRBJ2-2; a possible D gene is TRBD1 (5 bases). The germline CDR1 and CDR2 sequences are SGHAT and FQDESV (reference sequence). This CDR3 is 15 amino acids long. Trimming cost V 9 bases and J 6 bases, with 20 bases left between them. The CDR3, as DNA: TGTGCCAGAAGCAAATTAGGGGTAAAGGCCGGGGAGCTGTTTTTT. Its translation: CARSKLGVKAGELFF.